Sequencing of this T cell receptor beta chain was carried out in a study of blood T cell repertoires in COVID-19. Study-wide background: COVID-19 samples, acute and convalescent, were from the United States, Italy and Spain. The analysed material was cDNA or gDNA that came from T cells, B-cell-depleted T cells, or PBMCs.

CDR3 length: 17 amino acids. Trimming removed 0 bases from V and 3 bases from J; junction bases left unmatched: 10. Germline CDR1 SGHKS, CDR2 YYEKEE (reference sequence). Per the authors' pipeline: Amplification from reference gene primers served as the basis for estimated nucleated cell counts. Method: immunoSEQ multiplex PCR; TCRdb's copy keeps in-frame clones and lacks some. Clonal size and the V and J genes are those of that table, whereas D and trimming came from the DNA. This sample has roughly 120,000 clones, with 80% found just once. This clone was recorded only once. The rearrangement links TRBV5-5 to TRBJ1-1, with 8 bases fitting TRBD1. Sequencing was carried out using peripheral blood. The origin of this receptor is an older man with acute or convalescent COVID-19. Written as DNA, the CDR3 is TGTGCCAGCAGCTTGGATTACGTGACAGGGGATTACACTGAAGCTTTCTTT. Protein: CASSLDYVTGDYTEAFF. Drawing the rest from reference TRBV5-5 and TRBJ1-1, the complete variable domain is DAGVTQSPTHLIKTRGQQVTLRCSPISGHKSVSWYQQVLGQGPQFIFQYYEKEERGRGNFPDRFSARQFPNYSSELNVNALLLGDSALYLCASSLDYVTGDYTEAFFGQGTRLTVV.